Given below is one T cell receptor (beta chain) in context. This sample is drawn from a study of blood T cell repertoires in COVID-19. Study details: There were acute and convalescent COVID-19 samples, and they came from the United States, Italy and Spain. PBMCs, B-cell-depleted T cells, or T cells were the source of the cDNA or gDNA that made up the material.

Per the original data handling: Reference gene primer amplification yielded estimated nucleated cell counts. TCRdb's table, derived via immunoSEQ multiplex PCR, lists solely in-frame clones and lacks some. V, J and clone size were drawn from that table, and D and trimming were deduced from the DNA. The data show 110,000 or so clones, with roughly 90% seen just once and around 8.4% held by the top ten. The CDR3 runs to 15 residues. Per germline, CDR1 LNHNV and CDR2 YYDKDF (reference sequence). With 2 bases removed from V and 5 bases from J, the gap between germline ends came to 15 bases. This chain uses TRBV15 with TRBJ1-1; TRBD1 might be the D (6 bases). Sequenced: peripheral blood. This TCR was sampled from a woman in her 70s who had recovered from COVID-19. The CDR3 reads CATSRRAGVGTEAFF. CDR3 DNA sequence: TGTGCCACCAGCAGACGAGCAGGGGTGGGGACTGAAGCTTTCTTT. Complete variable domain (other parts from reference TRBV15 and TRBJ1-1): DAMVIQNPRYQVTQFGKPVTLSCSQTLNHNVMYWYQQKSSQAPKLLFHYYDKDFNNEADTPDNFQSRRPNTSFCFLDIRSPGLGDTAMYLCATSRRAGVGTEAFFGQGTRLTVV.